The rows below give T cell receptor beta chains drawn from one sample of a study of blood T cell repertoires in COVID-19. Data came from immunoSEQ multiplex PCR; TCRdb stores just in-frame clones and leaves some out. The repertoire has about 100,000 clones, over 75% of them found once; the top ten carry 5.5% to 6.5%. Material for sequencing was peripheral blood. The source of these receptors is an older woman with acute or convalescent COVID-19. Both conserved end residues are part of each CDR3. A D gene is named only where the DNA matches it firmly. For some rows the clone size is stated as once, few or many, or as a class when expanded; others skip it.

V: TRBV19
size: .
D: TRBD1
J: TRBJ1-6
CDR3: CASSIQGVKNSPLHF
DNA: TGTGCCAGTAGTATACAGGGGGTGAAGAATTCACCCCTCCACTTT

V: TRBV11-3
size: few
D: .
J: TRBJ2-1
CDR3: CASRDSGGGANEQFF
DNA: TGTGCCAGCAGGGATAGCGGAGGGGGGGCTAATGAGCAGTTCTTC

V: TRBV5-1
size: .
D: TRBD1
J: TRBJ1-2
CDR3: CASSRDRGSRGYTF
DNA: TGCGCCAGCAGCCGGGACAGGGGCTCAAGGGGCTACACCTTC

V: TRBV27
size: .
D: TRBD1
J: TRBJ2-1
CDR3: CASSLGRGQHSYNEQFF
DNA: TGTGCCAGCAGTTTAGGTCGGGGACAGCATTCCTACAATGAGCAGTTCTTC

V: TRBV5-6
size: .
D: .
J: TRBJ1-3
CDR3: CASSWVGGSSGNTIYF
DNA: TGTGCCAGCAGCTGGGTGGGGGGTTCCAGTGGAAACACCATATATTTT

V: TRBV15
size: .
D: TRBD1
J: TRBJ1-5
CDR3: CATSRGTGSRPQHF
DNA: TGTGCCACCAGCAGGGGGACAGGGTCTCGGCCCCAGCATTTT

V: TRBV30
size: .
D: TRBD1
J: TRBJ1-6
CDR3: CAWSGGTGNSPLHF
DNA: TGTGCCTGGAGTGGGGGGACAGGGAATTCACCCCTCCACTTT

V: TRBV6-5
size: .
D: .
J: TRBJ1-6
CDR3: CASSYSSTGLRSPLHF
DNA: TGTGCCAGCAGTTACTCGTCGACAGGCCTCAGATCACCCCTCCACTTT

V: TRBV19
size: .
D: TRBD1
J: TRBJ1-1
CDR3: CASSIGDRRPNTEAFF
DNA: TGTGCCAGTAGTATAGGGGACAGGAGACCGAACACTGAAGCTTTCTTT

V: TRBV5-1
size: .
D: .
J: TRBJ2-1
CDR3: CASSLAPGAYNEQFF
DNA: TGCGCCAGCAGCTTGGCTCCGGGAGCCTACAATGAGCAGTTCTTC

V: TRBV19
size: .
D: .
J: TRBJ1-1
CDR3: CASSDNPSTNTEAFF
DNA: TGTGCCAGTTCCGACAATCCCTCTACCAACACTGAAGCTTTCTTT

V: TRBV6-6
size: .
D: .
J: TRBJ2-3
CDR3: CASSPLRDTQYF
DNA: TGTGCCAGCAGTCCCCTCAGAGATACGCAGTATTTT

V: TRBV10-2
size: few
D: TRBD2
J: TRBJ2-1
CDR3: CASSGTSGSKGSYNEQFF
DNA: TGCGCCAGCAGTGGGACTAGCGGGAGCAAAGGGTCCTACAATGAGCAGTTCTTC

V: TRBV27
size: .
D: .
J: TRBJ2-3
CDR3: CASSLLGGSQTDTQYF
DNA: TGTGCCAGCAGTTTATTAGGGGGAAGTCAGACAGATACGCAGTATTTT

V: TRBV10-2
size: .
D: .
J: TRBJ2-3
CDR3: CASSESPVSTDTQYF
DNA: TGCGCCAGCAGTGAGTCGCCAGTCAGCACAGATACGCAGTATTTT

V: TRBV21-1
size: .
D: .
J: TRBJ2-1
CDR3: CASSQEGGGPCNEQFF
DNA: TGTGCCAGCAGCCAAGAAGGGGGAGGGCCTTGTAATGAGCAGTTCTTC

V: TRBV3-1/TRBV3-2
size: .
D: .
J: TRBJ1-1
CDR3: CASSSRESGVNTEAFF
DNA: TGTGCCAGCAGCTCTCGGGAGTCTGGCGTGAACACTGAAGCTTTCTTT

V: TRBV9
size: .
D: TRBD2
J: TRBJ2-1
CDR3: CASSVGVAGGALNEQFF
DNA: TGTGCCAGCAGCGTAGGTGTCGCGGGAGGTGCCCTCAATGAGCAGTTCTTC

V: TRBV11-1
size: .
D: .
J: TRBJ1-1
CDR3: CASSLARTEAFF
DNA: TGTGCCAGCAGCTTAGCTCGGACTGAAGCTTTCTTT

V: TRBV4-1
size: few
D: .
J: TRBJ1-4
CDR3: CASSQTTGPEKLFF
DNA: TGCGCCAGCAGCCAAACGACAGGTCCTGAAAAACTGTTTTTT

V: TRBV10-3
size: .
D: .
J: TRBJ1-5
CDR3: CAISEGDQPQHF
DNA: TGTGCCATCAGTGAAGGGGATCAGCCCCAGCATTTT

V: TRBV12-3/TRBV12-4
size: once
D: .
J: TRBJ2-5
CDR3: CASSLSVETQYF
DNA: TGTGCCAGCAGCCTAAGTGTGGAGACCCAGTACTTC

V: TRBV2
size: once
D: .
J: TRBJ2-2
CDR3: CASSGQGMNTGELFF
DNA: TGTGCCAGCAGTGGGCAGGGGATGAACACCGGGGAGCTGTTTTTT

V: TRBV19
size: .
D: TRBD1
J: TRBJ1-1
CDR3: CASSLRTGPGAEAFF
DNA: TGTGCCAGTAGTTTACGGACAGGCCCAGGCGCTGAAGCTTTCTTT

V: TRBV6-5
size: .
D: TRBD1
J: TRBJ1-5
CDR3: CASRADRAINQPQHF
DNA: TGTGCCAGCAGAGCGGACAGGGCTATCAATCAGCCCCAGCATTTT

V: TRBV2
size: .
D: TRBD2
J: TRBJ2-7
CDR3: CATGTSVYEQYF
DNA: TGTGCCACCGGGACTAGCGTTTACGAGCAGTACTTC

V: TRBV27
size: .
D: TRBD2
J: TRBJ2-3
CDR3: CASSSRRLAGGADTQYF
DNA: TGTGCCAGCAGTTCACGTCGACTAGCGGGAGGAGCAGATACGCAGTATTTT

V: TRBV7-8
size: .
D: .
J: TRBJ2-1
CDR3: CASSLVTESKQFF
DNA: TGTGCCAGCAGCTTAGTGACGGAGTCCAAGCAGTTCTTC

V: TRBV13
size: .
D: .
J: TRBJ2-1
CDR3: CASSGNVGPYNEQFF
DNA: TGTGCCAGCAGCGGTAATGTGGGGCCGTACAATGAGCAGTTCTTC

V: TRBV3-1/TRBV3-2
size: once
D: .
J: TRBJ1-1
CDR3: CASSQAMTGTEAFF
DNA: TGTGCCAGCAGCCAAGCCATGACAGGTACTGAAGCTTTCTTT

V: TRBV5-1
size: .
D: TRBD1
J: TRBJ1-4
CDR3: CASSPNRGREKLFF
DNA: TGCGCCAGCAGCCCAAATAGGGGGCGCGAAAAACTGTTTTTT

V: TRBV29-1
size: .
D: .
J: TRBJ1-4
CDR3: CSVARPNEKLFF
DNA: TGCAGCGTTGCGCGGCCTAATGAAAAACTGTTTTTT

V: TRBV9
size: .
D: .
J: TRBJ2-3
CDR3: CASSVGSSWRGTDTQYF
DNA: TGTGCCAGCAGCGTAGGTTCTTCTTGGAGGGGCACAGATACGCAGTATTTT

V: TRBV11-2
size: .
D: .
J: TRBJ2-7
CDR3: CASSSFRGRGEQYF
DNA: TGTGCCAGCAGTTCCTTTCGGGGTCGGGGGGAGCAGTACTTC

V: TRBV5-1
size: .
D: .
J: TRBJ2-5
CDR3: CASSLGLAIQETQYF
DNA: TGCGCCAGCAGCTTGGGGCTAGCGATCCAAGAGACCCAGTACTTC

V: TRBV5-1
size: .
D: .
J: TRBJ2-3
CDR3: CASSLSQGVDTQYF
DNA: TGCGCCAGCAGCTTGTCACAGGGCGTGGATACGCAGTATTTT

V: TRBV18
size: .
D: TRBD1
J: TRBJ2-1
CDR3: CASSPMGQDNEQFF
DNA: TGTGCCAGCTCACCAATGGGACAGGACAATGAGCAGTTCTTC

V: TRBV5-5
size: .
D: TRBD1
J: TRBJ1-6
CDR3: CASSPRDRGFLSPLHF
DNA: TGTGCCAGCAGCCCCCGGGACAGGGGGTTCTTATCACCCCTCCACTTT

V: TRBV7-8
size: .
D: .
J: TRBJ2-3
CDR3: CASSLLANTDTQYF
DNA: TGTGCCAGCAGCTTACTAGCTAACACAGATACGCAGTATTTT

V: TRBV28
size: once
D: .
J: TRBJ1-3
CDR3: CASSFRVFSGNTIYF
DNA: TGTGCCAGCAGTTTCAGGGTTTTCTCTGGAAACACCATATATTTT

V: TRBV3-1/TRBV3-2
size: .
D: TRBD2
J: TRBJ2-3
CDR3: CASSRTSGSSTDTQYF
DNA: TGTGCCAGCAGCCGGACTAGCGGGTCTAGCACAGATACGCAGTATTTT

V: TRBV5-8
size: .
D: TRBD1
J: TRBJ1-1
CDR3: CASSLAPGQLEAFF
DNA: TGTGCCAGCAGCTTGGCTCCGGGACAGCTTGAAGCTTTCTTT

V: TRBV28
size: .
D: .
J: TRBJ1-1
CDR3: CASSLKGLVAFF
DNA: TGTGCCAGCAGTTTAAAGGGGTTGGTGGCTTTCTTT

V: TRBV5-1
size: .
D: TRBD1
J: TRBJ1-2
CDR3: CASSLDGQGARGYTF
DNA: TGCGCCAGCAGCTTGGACGGACAGGGGGCTAGGGGCTACACCTTC

V: TRBV28
size: .
D: TRBD1
J: TRBJ1-2
CDR3: CASSTGTGVTRYGYTF
DNA: TGTGCCAGCAGTACCGGGACAGGGGTAACGCGGTATGGCTACACCTTC

V: TRBV28
size: .
D: TRBD1
J: TRBJ1-5
CDR3: CASRQGAGNQPQHF
DNA: TGTGCCAGCAGACAGGGGGCGGGCAATCAGCCCCAGCATTTT

V: TRBV6-5
size: .
D: TRBD1
J: TRBJ2-7
CDR3: CASRRGGSSYEQYF
DNA: TGTGCCAGCAGAAGAGGGGGCTCTTCCTACGAGCAGTACTTC

V: TRBV10-3
size: .
D: .
J: TRBJ1-1
CDR3: CAISEEGVMGTEAFF
DNA: TGTGCCATCAGTGAAGAGGGGGTGATGGGCACTGAAGCTTTCTTT

V: TRBV28
size: .
D: .
J: TRBJ1-5
CDR3: CASSWGGQNQPQHF
DNA: TGTGCCAGCAGTTGGGGCGGACAGAATCAGCCCCAGCATTTT

V: TRBV24-1
size: once
D: TRBD1
J: TRBJ1-1
CDR3: CATSDRGTGKTEAFF
DNA: TGTGCCACCAGTGATCGCGGGACAGGGAAAACTGAAGCTTTCTTT